The sequence of this T cell receptor beta chain was determined in a study of shared clonotypes between healthy human individuals. In the case of this clone: Antigen specificity is unknown.

The assay was run at deep level. Generated by immunoSEQ multiplex PCR, the TCRdb table keeps only in-frame clones and is missing some. The sample has under 2.5 million clones; 80% to 95% are singletons. The study enrolled healthy HIV-negative adults without recent acute infections or vaccinations as donors. Overall study results and limits: Among donors, the sharing of clonotypes was expected to be influenced by sequencing depth.

The V and J ends lost 3 bases and 0 bases respectively, with 19 bases between them. This CDR3 has 17 residues. The germline CDR1 and CDR2 sequences are SGDLS and YYNGEE. The sequencing input was naive CD4+ T cells from PBMCs. This sample's subset: CD45RA+ positively selected. The origin of this receptor is a man aged 18 to 30 in good health. Some clones in this sample may be carry-over from other donors' samples. The chain has TRBV9 and TRBJ2-7, with D perhaps assigned TRBD1 or TRBD2 (5 bases each). This CDR3 reads CASSAGDRVGFSYEQYF. The CDR3 DNA reads as TGTGCCAGCAGCGCCGGGGACCGGGTTGGGTTCTCCTACGAGCAGTACTTC.